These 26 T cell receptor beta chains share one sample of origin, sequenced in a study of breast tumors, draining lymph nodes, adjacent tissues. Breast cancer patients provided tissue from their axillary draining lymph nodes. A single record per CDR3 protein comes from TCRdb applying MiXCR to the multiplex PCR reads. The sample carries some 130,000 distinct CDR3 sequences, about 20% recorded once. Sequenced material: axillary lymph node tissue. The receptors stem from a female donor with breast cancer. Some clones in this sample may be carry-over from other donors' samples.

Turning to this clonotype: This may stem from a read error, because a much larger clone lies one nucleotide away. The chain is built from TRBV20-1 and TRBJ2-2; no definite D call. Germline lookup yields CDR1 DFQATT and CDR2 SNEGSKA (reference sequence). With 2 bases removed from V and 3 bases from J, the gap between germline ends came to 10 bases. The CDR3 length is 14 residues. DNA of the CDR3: TGCAGTGCTAGATTTCAGCCGGACACCGGGGAGCTGTTTTTT. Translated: CSARFQPDTGELFF.

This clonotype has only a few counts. CDR3 nucleotide sequence: TGTGCCAGCAGTTCCCCTGGCGGCTACACCTTC. The encoded protein is CASSSPGGYTF. This chain uses TRBV6-2 or TRBV6-3 with TRBJ1-2; D ambiguous. The germline V gene encodes CDR1 MNHEY and CDR2 SVGEGT. V was trimmed by 4 bases and J by 8 bases, leaving 8 bases between them. The CDR3 sequence is 11 residues long.

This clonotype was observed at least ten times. CDR3 protein: CASSRLAGASSTDTQYF. Written as DNA, the CDR3 is TGTGCCAGTAGCCGGCTAGCGGGGGCCTCTAGCACAGATACGCAGTATTTT. This chain joins TRBV19 and TRBJ2-3; 10 bases align to TRBD2. This CDR3 comprises 17 residues. Germline trimming cut 6 bases from V and 0 bases from J; bases unmatched to any gene: 9. Germline CDR1 and CDR2: LNHDA and SQIVND (reference sequence).

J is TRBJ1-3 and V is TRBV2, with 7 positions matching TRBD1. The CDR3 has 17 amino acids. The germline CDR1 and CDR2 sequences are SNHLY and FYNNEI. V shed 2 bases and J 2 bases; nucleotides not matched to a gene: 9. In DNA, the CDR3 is TGTGCCAGCAGTGAATATTTCGGACAGGACCCTGGAAACACCATATATTTT. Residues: CASSEYFGQDPGNTIYF.

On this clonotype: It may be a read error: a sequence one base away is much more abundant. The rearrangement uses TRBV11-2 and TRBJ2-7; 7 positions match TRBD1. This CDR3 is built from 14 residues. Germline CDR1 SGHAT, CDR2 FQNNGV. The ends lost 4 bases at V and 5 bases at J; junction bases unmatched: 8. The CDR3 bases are TGTGCCAGCAGCTCCCGTCCGGACAGGAACGAGCAGTACTTC. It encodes CASSSRPDRNEQYF.

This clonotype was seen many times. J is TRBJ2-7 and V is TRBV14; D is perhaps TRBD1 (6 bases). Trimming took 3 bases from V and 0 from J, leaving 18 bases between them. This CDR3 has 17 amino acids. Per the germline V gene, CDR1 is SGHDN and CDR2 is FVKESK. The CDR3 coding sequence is TGTGCCAGCAGCCAGAAACTCCGGGACATCTACTCCTACGAGCAGTACTTC. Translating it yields CASSQKLRDIYSYEQYF.

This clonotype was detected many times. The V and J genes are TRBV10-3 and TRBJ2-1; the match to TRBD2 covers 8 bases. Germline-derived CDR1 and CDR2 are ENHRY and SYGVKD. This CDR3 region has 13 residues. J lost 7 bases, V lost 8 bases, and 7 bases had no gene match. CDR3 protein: CAIRPAGANEQFF. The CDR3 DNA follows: TGTGCCATCCGTCCAGCGGGAGCTAATGAGCAGTTCTTC.

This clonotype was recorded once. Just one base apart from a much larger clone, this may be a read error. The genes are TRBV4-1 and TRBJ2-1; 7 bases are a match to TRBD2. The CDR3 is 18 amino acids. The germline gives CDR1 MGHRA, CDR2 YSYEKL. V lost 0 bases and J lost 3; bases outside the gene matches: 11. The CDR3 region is CASSQDQGLADGYNEQFF. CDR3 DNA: TGCGCCAGCAGCCAAGATCAAGGTCTAGCGGATGGCTACAATGAGCAGTTCTTC.

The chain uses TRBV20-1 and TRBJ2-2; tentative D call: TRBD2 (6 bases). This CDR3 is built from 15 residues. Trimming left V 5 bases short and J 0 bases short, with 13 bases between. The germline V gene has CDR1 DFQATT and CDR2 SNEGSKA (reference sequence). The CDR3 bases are TGCAGTGCTCCCAGGGACTCCGCGAACACCGGGGAGCTGTTTTTT. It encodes CSAPRDSANTGELFF.

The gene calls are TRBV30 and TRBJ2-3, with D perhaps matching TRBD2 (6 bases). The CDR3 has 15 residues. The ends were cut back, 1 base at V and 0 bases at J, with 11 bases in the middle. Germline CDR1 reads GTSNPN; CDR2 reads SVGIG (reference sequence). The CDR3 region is CAWSARGLSTDTQYF. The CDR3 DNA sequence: TGTGCCTGGAGTGCGAGGGGACTTAGCACAGATACGCAGTATTTT.

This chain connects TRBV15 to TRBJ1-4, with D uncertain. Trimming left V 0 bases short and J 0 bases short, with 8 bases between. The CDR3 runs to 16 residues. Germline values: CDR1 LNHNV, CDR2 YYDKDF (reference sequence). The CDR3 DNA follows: TGTGCCACCAGCAGAGATAGTAGAACAACTAATGAAAAACTGTTTTTT. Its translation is CATSRDSRTTNEKLFF.

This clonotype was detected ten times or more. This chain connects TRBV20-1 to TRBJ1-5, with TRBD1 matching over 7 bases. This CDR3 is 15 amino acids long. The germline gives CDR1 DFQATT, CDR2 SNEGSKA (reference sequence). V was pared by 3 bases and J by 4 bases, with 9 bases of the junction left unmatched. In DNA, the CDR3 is TGCAGTGCTAGTTCCGACAGGGCGGGTAATCAGCCCCAGCATTTT. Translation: CSASSDRAGNQPQHF.

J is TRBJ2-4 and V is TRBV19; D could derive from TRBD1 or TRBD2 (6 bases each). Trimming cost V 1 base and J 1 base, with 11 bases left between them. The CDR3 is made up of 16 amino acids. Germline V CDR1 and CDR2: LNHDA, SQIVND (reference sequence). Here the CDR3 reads CASSIVGGRAKNIQYF. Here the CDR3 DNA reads TGTGCCAGTAGTATAGTAGGGGGGCGGGCCAAAAACATTCAGTACTTC.

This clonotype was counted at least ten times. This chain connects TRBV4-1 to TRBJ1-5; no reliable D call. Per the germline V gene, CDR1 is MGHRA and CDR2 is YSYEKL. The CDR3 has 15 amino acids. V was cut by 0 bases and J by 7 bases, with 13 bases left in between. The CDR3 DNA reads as TGCGCCAGCAGCCAAGATTCGGGTTCACGGCAGCCCCAGCATTTT. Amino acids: CASSQDSGSRQPQHF.

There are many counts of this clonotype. This chain's CDR3 is CASSQDTGRKTQYF. CDR3 nucleotide sequence: TGTGCCAGCAGCCAAGACACCGGGAGAAAGACCCAGTACTTC. This chain links TRBV3-1 with TRBJ2-5, with a possible D match to TRBD2 (6 bases). CDR3 length: 14 amino acids. Germline CDR1 is LGHDT and CDR2 is YNNKEL (reference sequence). The ends were cut back, 0 bases at V and 6 bases at J, with 11 bases in the middle.

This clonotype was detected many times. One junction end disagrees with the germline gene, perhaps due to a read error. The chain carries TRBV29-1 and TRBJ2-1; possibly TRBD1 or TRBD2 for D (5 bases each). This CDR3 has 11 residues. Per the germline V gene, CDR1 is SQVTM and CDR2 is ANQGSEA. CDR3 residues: CSVETMGPGDF. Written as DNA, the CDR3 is TGCAGCGTTGAAACGATGGGACCGGGCGACTTC.

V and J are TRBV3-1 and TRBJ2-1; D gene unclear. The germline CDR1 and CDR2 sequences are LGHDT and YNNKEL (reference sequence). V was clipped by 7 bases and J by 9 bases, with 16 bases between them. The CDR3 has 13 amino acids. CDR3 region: CASNRKGSGEQFF. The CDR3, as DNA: TGTGCCAGCAACCGTAAAGGGTCCGGTGAGCAGTTCTTC.

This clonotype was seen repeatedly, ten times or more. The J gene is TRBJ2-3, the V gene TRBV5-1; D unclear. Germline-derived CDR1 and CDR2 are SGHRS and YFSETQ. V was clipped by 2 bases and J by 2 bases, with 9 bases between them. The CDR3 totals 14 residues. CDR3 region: CASSFQYPTDTQYF. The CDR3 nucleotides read TGCGCCAGCAGCTTTCAGTATCCCACAGATACGCAGTATTTT.

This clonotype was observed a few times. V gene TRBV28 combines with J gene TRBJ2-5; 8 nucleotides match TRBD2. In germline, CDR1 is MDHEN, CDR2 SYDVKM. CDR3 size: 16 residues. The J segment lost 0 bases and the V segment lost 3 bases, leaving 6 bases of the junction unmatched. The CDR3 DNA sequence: TGTGCCAGCAGTTTCTGGCGGGAGGCAAACCAAGAGACCCAGTACTTC. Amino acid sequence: CASSFWREANQETQYF.

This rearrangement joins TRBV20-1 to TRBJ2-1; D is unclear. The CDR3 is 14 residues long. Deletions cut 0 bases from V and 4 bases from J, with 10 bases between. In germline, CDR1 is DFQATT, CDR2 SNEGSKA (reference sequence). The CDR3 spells CSARETPIYNEQFF. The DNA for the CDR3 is TGCAGTGCTAGAGAAACACCCATTTACAATGAGCAGTTCTTC.

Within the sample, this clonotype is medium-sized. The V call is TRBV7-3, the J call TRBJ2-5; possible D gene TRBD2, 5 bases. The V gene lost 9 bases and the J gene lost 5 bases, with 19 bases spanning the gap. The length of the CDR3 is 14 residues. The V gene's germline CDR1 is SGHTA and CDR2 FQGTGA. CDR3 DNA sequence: TGTGCCAGGAGTGGTTTAGCGCCGGAGGAGACCCAGTACTTC. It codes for CARSGLAPEETQYF.

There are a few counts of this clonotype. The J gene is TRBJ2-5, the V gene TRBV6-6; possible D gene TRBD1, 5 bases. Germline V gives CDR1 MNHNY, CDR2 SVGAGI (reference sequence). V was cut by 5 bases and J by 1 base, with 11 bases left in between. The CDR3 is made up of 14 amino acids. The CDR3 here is CASSHVTAQETQYF. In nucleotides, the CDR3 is TGTGCCAGCAGTCACGTGACAGCCCAAGAGACCCAGTACTTC.

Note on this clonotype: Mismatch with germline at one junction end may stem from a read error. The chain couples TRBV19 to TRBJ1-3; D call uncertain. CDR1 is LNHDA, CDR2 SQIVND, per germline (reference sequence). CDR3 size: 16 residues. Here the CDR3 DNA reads TGTGCCAGTAGTGTCACCCACAGAATCTCTGGATACACCATATATTTT. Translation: CASSVTHRISGYTIYF.

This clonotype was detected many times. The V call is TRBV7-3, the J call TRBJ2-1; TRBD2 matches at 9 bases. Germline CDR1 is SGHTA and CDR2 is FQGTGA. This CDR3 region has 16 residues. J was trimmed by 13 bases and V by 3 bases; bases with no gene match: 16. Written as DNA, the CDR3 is TGTGCCAGCAGCTTGAGGGCCCCAGGGCCGGGACTAGCTCAGTTCTTC. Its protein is CASSLRAPGPGLAQFF.

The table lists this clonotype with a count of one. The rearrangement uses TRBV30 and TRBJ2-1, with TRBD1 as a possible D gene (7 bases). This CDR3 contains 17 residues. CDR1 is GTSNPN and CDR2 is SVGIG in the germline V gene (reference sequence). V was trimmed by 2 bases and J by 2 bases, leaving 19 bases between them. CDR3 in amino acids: CAWSQGGHPPPYNEQFF. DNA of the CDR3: TGTGCCTGGAGTCAGGGGGGACACCCACCACCCTACAATGAGCAGTTCTTC.

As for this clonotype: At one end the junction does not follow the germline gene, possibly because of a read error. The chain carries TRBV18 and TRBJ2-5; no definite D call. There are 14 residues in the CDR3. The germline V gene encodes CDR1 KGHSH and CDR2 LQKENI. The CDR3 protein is CASSPLSGPETHYF. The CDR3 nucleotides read TGTGCCAGCTCACCACTCTCCGGTCCCGAGACCCACTACTTC.